This T cell receptor (beta chain) came from a study of blood T cell repertoires in COVID-19. The overall study: The samples span acute and convalescent COVID-19 from the United States, Italy and Spain.

Generated by immunoSEQ multiplex PCR, the TCRdb table keeps only in-frame clones and is missing some. The sample lists about 130,000 clones, roughly 79% occurring once. This clone showed up just once. Germline V gene lookup returns CDR1 MNHEY and CDR2 SVGAGI. The CDR3 sequence is 16 residues long. The ends were cut back, 0 bases at V and 1 base at J, with 9 bases in the middle. The chain employs TRBV6-5 and TRBJ2-2; D remains ambiguous. The clonotype was recovered from a man aged 80 or over with acute or convalescent COVID-19. Sequencing used peripheral blood. CDR3 nucleotides: TGTGCCAGCAGTTACTCTTGGAGAATGAACACCGGGGAGCTGTTTTTT. Residues: CASSYSWRMNTGELFF.